Listed below are T cell receptor beta chains from one sample, sequenced in a study of T cells in Graves' hyperthyroidism and ophthalmopathy. MiXCR, applied by TCRdb to the multiplex PCR reads, yields one record per CDR3 protein. The table lists hundreds of thousands of distinct CDR3 sequences, about 15% of them singletons. Sequencing was done on a sample of blood. The receptor set was obtained from a woman under 30 with Graves' hyperthyroidism. Each CDR3 is given with its conserved first and last residue.

cdr3_aa v_call
CASQGGSYNSPLHF TRBV28
CASSQDRSAYGYTF TRBV12-3/TRBV12-4
CSARGRNHHEQYF TRBV20-1
CASSESSGPYEQYF TRBV2
CASSEMWGGETQYF TRBV2
CASSKPGPRGGEQFF TRBV12-3/TRBV12-4
CSAWGGGRETQYF TRBV20-1
CASRHPSGPRGSPLHF TRBV6-1
CASSYSGESYEQYF TRBV6-2/TRBV6-3
CAISERTGIGNEQFF TRBV10-3
CSANGQRDTEAFF TRBV20-1
CASSSAVGQPQHF TRBV19
CASRGRNTEAFF TRBV18
CASIKETGTGGYGYTF TRBV6-1
CASSPAKNEQFF TRBV5-1
CASSEAWTGDSYEQYF TRBV6-1
CASSAQAGNSPLHF TRBV28
CAISESGVEETQYF TRBV10-3
CASTTSGSGGETQYF TRBV6-1
CASSQDRGATEAFF TRBV5-6
CASSSRGGEPYEQYF TRBV11-2
CASSLLERGDSRYTQYF TRBV4-1
CASSLAGQGSRQYF TRBV7-8
CASRFTGVGSYEQYF TRBV6-2/TRBV6-3
CSARSPGNQPQHF TRBV20-1
CASSRGTAYEQYF TRBV5-4
CASSLVVWRTSGNDGEQYF TRBV5-1
CATSDHRTGFTGELFF TRBV24-1
CASSSRWLGSPLHF TRBV7-2
CSVWTSGGGELFF TRBV29-1
CASSLDRGASDIQYF TRBV7-2
CASIDRAANYGYTF TRBV2
CASSAGPGGNQPQHF TRBV3-1
CSASSLAGAGEQYF TRBV20-1
CASSEPGSGNTIYF TRBV2
CASGGFGDTQYF TRBV7-2
CASSYWTGGTNYGYTF TRBV6-1
CASSLGTGHLNTEAFF TRBV5-6
CASSQSSVRGNEQYF TRBV5-1
CASSLATTGPGNTIYF TRBV5-1
CASSQDRQRAQNTGELFF TRBV4-1
CASREFEAFF TRBV6-1
CASSLKTNTEAFF TRBV14
CASTSQQEKLFF TRBV28
CASSPGLAEQYF TRBV3-1
CASSPPGLDREQYF TRBV28
CATSRKTGSDQLQHF TRBV15